This T cell receptor (beta chain) originates from a study of cytomegalovirus exposure and HLA in healthy donors. This CDR3 is 14 amino acids long. CDR1 is SGHRS and CDR2 is YFSETQ in the germline V gene. Trimming cost V 0 bases and J 2 bases, with 8 bases left between them. Notes on this clone: Its antigen is currently unknown. Additional DNA sequences in this sample encode the identical CDR3.

Study-level results: Previously analyzed data showed that most TCR beta V segments were productive at a frequency of about 90% or about 30%.

The PCR made use of 60 Vbeta and 13 Jbeta primers. Sequenced by immunoSEQ multiplex PCR; TCRdb stores in-frame clones only, minus some. The data hold approximately 200,000 clones, with 70% to 80% observed a single time. This clonotype was sampled from a girl under 18 in good health and CMV-seropositive. This chain connects TRBV5-1 to TRBJ1-1; D is uncertain. Material: PBMCs. The CDR3 nucleotides are TGCGCCAGCAGCTTGGGCCAGGCTAACACTGAAGCTTTCTTT. Residues: CASSLGQANTEAFF.